This is a list of T cell receptor beta chains from one sample in a study of T cell responses to AZD1222 COVID-19 vaccine. Libraries were prepared by immunoSEQ multiplex PCR; TCRdb keeps only in-frame clonotypes and omits some of them. Among 45,000 to 60,000 clones, approximately 86% were seen once, and the ten largest hold 16%. The specimen comprised peripheral blood, sampled on day 0 of AZD1222 vaccination. The receptors come from an adult in good health. Each CDR3 is given with its conserved first and last residue. Each record gives: V gene, J gene, D gene, CDR3 length, clone size, CDR3 protein, CDR3 DNA. D genes are given only for firm matches. A row's size may be missing; if present it is once, few, many or a size class.

>TRBV6-5|TRBJ1-2|.|14|once
CASSPPGPIYGYTF
TGTGCCAGCAGCCCCCCCGGACCGATCTATGGCTACACCTTC
>TRBV28|TRBJ2-7|TRBD1|14|.
CASSPRTGVNEQYF
TGTGCCAGCAGTCCAAGGACAGGGGTGAACGAGCAGTACTTC
>TRBV4-2|TRBJ2-7|.|15|.
CASSQDMGFAYEQYF
TGTGCCAGCAGCCAAGATATGGGGTTCGCCTACGAGCAGTACTTC
>TRBV2|TRBJ1-2|.|15|.
CASSQLKGGADGYTF
TGTGCCAGCAGCCAGCTGAAGGGGGGCGCGGATGGCTACACCTTC
>TRBV4-1|TRBJ2-7|TRBD2|17|.
CASSQQPGLSSGYEQYF
TGCGCCAGCAGCCAGCAACCGGGACTAAGTAGTGGGTACGAGCAGTACTTC
>TRBV5-4|TRBJ2-2|.|16|.
CASSLGWSGSTGELFF
TGTGCCAGCAGCTTGGGGTGGTCGGGAAGCACCGGGGAGCTGTTTTTT
>TRBV29-1|TRBJ1-2|.|12|.
CSVEAGNRGYTF
TGCAGCGTTGAAGCAGGGAATCGGGGCTACACCTTC
>TRBV30|TRBJ2-5|TRBD2|14|once
CAWSLTLGGETQYF
TGTGCCTGGAGCCTCACATTGGGGGGGGAGACCCAGTACTTC
>TRBV5-1|TRBJ1-3|.|14|.
CASSPSSSGNTIYF
TGCGCCAGCAGCCCCTCCAGCTCTGGAAACACCATATATTTT
>TRBV19|TRBJ1-4|.|13|.
CASSGQRNEKLFF
TGTGCCAGTAGCGGACAGCGTAATGAAAAACTGTTTTTT
>TRBV4-1|TRBJ2-4|.|13|.
CASSRAGVDIQYF
TGCGCCAGCAGCCGAGCAGGGGTGGACATTCAGTACTTC
>TRBV4-3|TRBJ1-6|.|16|.
CASSQDHRGTNSPLHF
TGCGCCAGCAGCCAAGATCACCGGGGGACTAATTCACCCCTCCACTTT
>TRBV6-6|TRBJ1-6|.|14|.
CASSLYPADSPLHF
TGTGCCAGCAGTTTGTACCCGGCGGATTCACCCCTCCACTTT
>TRBV5-6|TRBJ1-3|TRBD1|14|few
CASSEGTVGNTIYF
TGTGCCAGCAGCGAAGGGACAGTCGGAAACACCATATATTTT
>TRBV3-1/TRBV3-2|TRBJ2-5|.|14|.
CASSQDRQQETQYF
TGTGCCAGCAGCCAAGATAGGCAGCAAGAGACCCAGTACTTC
>TRBV7-8|TRBJ1-3|.|12|few
CASSRFGNTIYF
TGTGCCAGCAGCCGTTTTGGAAACACCATATATTTT
>TRBV20-1|TRBJ2-1|TRBD1|15|.
CSASSGTGTNNEQFF
TGCAGTGCTAGTTCCGGGACAGGGACAAACAATGAGCAGTTCTTC
>TRBV7-3|TRBJ1-2|TRBD1|15|.
CASSSLTGTGQGYTF
TGTGCCAGCAGCTCCCTAACCGGGACAGGGCAAGGCTACACCTTC
>TRBV7-9|TRBJ1-1|TRBD1|13|.
CASTGDRNTEAFF
TGTGCCAGCACCGGGGACAGGAACACTGAAGCTTTCTTT
>TRBV6-5|TRBJ2-4|.|15|once
CASSYDLTHKNIQYF
TGTGCCAGCAGTTACGATTTGACACACAAAAACATTCAGTACTTC
>TRBV12-3/TRBV12-4|TRBJ2-1|TRBD2|12|once
CASSLADNEQFF
TGTGCCAGCAGCCTAGCGGACAATGAGCAGTTCTTC
>TRBV4-2|TRBJ2-1|.|14|.
CASSQDGPQDEQFF
TGTGCCAGCAGCCAAGATGGACCCCAGGATGAGCAGTTCTTC
>TRBV19|TRBJ1-4|.|13|.
CASSIQGTEKLFF
TGTGCCAGTAGTATCCAGGGGACGGAAAAACTGTTTTTT
>TRBV12-3/TRBV12-4|TRBJ2-2|.|13|.
CASSLGPMRELFF
TGTGCCAGCAGTTTGGGTCCGATGCGGGAGCTGTTTTTT
>TRBV7-9|TRBJ2-7|.|15|.
CASSLVGGMGYEQYF
TGTGCCAGCAGCTTAGTGGGCGGGATGGGGTACGAGCAGTACTTC
>TRBV28|TRBJ2-5|.|12|few
CASCPPQETQYF
TGTGCAAGCTGTCCGCCCCAAGAGACCCAGTACTTC
>TRBV6-6|TRBJ2-7|.|12|.
CASSYAGIEQYF
TGTGCCAGCAGTTACGCTGGGATTGAGCAGTACTTC
>TRBV28|TRBJ1-2|.|12|once
CASSFTSWGYTF
TGTGCCAGCAGTTTTACTTCGTGGGGCTACACCTTC
>TRBV4-1|TRBJ1-2|.|16|.
CASSPTSTGTGYGYTF
TGCGCCAGCAGCCCCACCTCAACAGGGACGGGCTATGGCTACACCTTC
>TRBV29-1|TRBJ2-7|.|14|.
CSVVEGIDSYEQYF
TGCAGCGTTGTGGAGGGAATAGACTCCTACGAGCAGTACTTC
>TRBV6-5|TRBJ2-7|.|15|.
CASRPRRDWAYEQYF
TGTGCCAGCAGACCTAGGAGGGACTGGGCTTACGAGCAGTACTTC
>TRBV11-1|TRBJ2-3|.|14|once
CASSSPQDTDTQYF
TGTGCCAGCAGTTCCCCGCAAGACACAGATACGCAGTATTTT
>TRBV7-2|TRBJ1-2|TRBD1|14|.
CASSSGQAHYGYTF
TGTGCCAGCAGCTCGGGACAGGCCCACTATGGCTACACCTTC
>TRBV2|TRBJ2-3|TRBD2|15|.
CASRLAGGPTNTQYF
TGTGCCAGCAGGCTAGCGGGAGGCCCCACGAATACGCAGTATTTT
>TRBV2|TRBJ2-2|TRBD1|14|.
CASRIQGMSGELFF
TGTGCCAGCAGGATACAGGGGATGTCCGGGGAGCTGTTTTTT
>TRBV23-1|TRBJ1-5|.|16|.
CASSQSPGAGDQPQHF
TGCGCCAGCAGTCAATCGCCCGGGGCCGGAGATCAGCCCCAGCATTTT
>TRBV28|TRBJ2-3|.|14|.
CASSYPPSSDTQYF
TGTGCCAGCAGTTATCCGCCTAGCTCAGATACGCAGTATTTT
>TRBV6-5|TRBJ1-6|TRBD1|14|.
CASRTGLRNSPLHF
TGTGCCAGCAGGACAGGGCTGAGGAATTCACCCCTCCACTTT
>TRBV6-5|TRBJ2-7|.|15|.
CASSSEAGVLREQYF
TGTGCCAGCAGCTCCGAGGCAGGGGTTTTGCGCGAGCAGTACTTC
>TRBV5-1|TRBJ2-5|TRBD2|16|.
CASSPSAGAMEETQYF
TGCGCCAGCAGCCCGTCTGCGGGAGCTATGGAGGAGACCCAGTACTTC
>TRBV6-5|TRBJ2-1|.|14|.
CASTLEGGYNEQFF
TGTGCCAGCACCCTAGAGGGGGGTTACAATGAGCAGTTCTTC
>TRBV28|TRBJ1-2|.|13|.
CASSLDTPYGYTF
TGTGCCAGCAGTTTGGACACCCCCTATGGCTACACCTTC
>TRBV6-1|TRBJ2-2|.|12|.
CASSEAPGELFF
TGTGCCAGCAGTGAAGCCCCAGGGGAGCTGTTTTTT
>TRBV3-1/TRBV3-2|TRBJ2-1|TRBD1|16|.
CASSQVGGQGYNEQFF
TGTGCCAGCAGCCAAGTCGGGGGACAGGGTTACAATGAGCAGTTCTTC
>TRBV28|TRBJ2-1|TRBD2|13|.
CASSGRSYNEQFF
TGTGCCAGCAGCGGGAGGAGCTACAATGAGCAGTTCTTC
>TRBV19|TRBJ2-1|.|15|.
CASSIDHQGWNEQFF
TGTGCCAGTAGTATAGATCACCAGGGGTGGAATGAGCAGTTCTTC
>TRBV4-2|TRBJ1-5|.|12|.
CASSPRVQPQHF
TGTGCCAGCAGCCCCAGGGTTCAGCCCCAGCATTTT
>TRBV5-1|TRBJ2-1|TRBD2|16|once
CASSSGLALTYNEQFF
TGCGCCAGCAGCTCAGGACTAGCCCTTACCTACAATGAGCAGTTCTTC
>TRBV2|TRBJ2-7|.|14|.
CASQYSGAFYEQYF
TGTGCCAGCCAGTATTCCGGGGCCTTCTACGAGCAGTACTTC
>TRBV11-2|TRBJ2-7|TRBD1|15|once
CASSSSGTGSYEQYF
TGTGCCAGCAGCTCCTCCGGGACAGGGTCTTACGAGCAGTACTTC
>TRBV19|TRBJ2-4|TRBD1|19|.
CASSIGSGRGQGAKNIQYF
TGTGCCAGTAGTATAGGATCAGGCCGGGGACAGGGAGCCAAAAACATTCAGTACTTC